This T cell receptor beta chain originates from a study of naive and memory T cell subsets. Whole-study findings and limits: Over 95% of naive TCR sequences appeared only once, unlike memory subsets. Gini index rose across naive, CM, EM and EMRA in CD4 and CD8. Naive and memory subsets had different power law exponents for TCR abundance. Possibly reflecting memory cells re-expressing CD45RA, a few larger clonotypes occurred in naive repertoires, especially CD8.

The V end lost 3 bases, the J end lost 3 bases, and 9 bases lay between the germline ends. Germline values: CDR1 SQVTM, CDR2 ANQGSEA. The CDR3 sequence is 12 residues long. Both TRBC1 and TRBC2 were covered by a beta constant-region primer of two equimolar oligonucleotides. Ligated cDNA was amplified by four rounds of PCR with nested alpha and beta constant-region primers and SP2. TCRdb passed the UMI-ligation and nested PCR reads through MiXCR, listing each CDR3 protein once. Of over 110,000 distinct CDR3 sequences in the sample, about 20% were seen once. Comments on this clonotype: Antigen: not known.

This TCR was sampled from a human donor in good health. The sequenced material came from naive CD8+ T cells from blood. The chain joins TRBV29-1 to TRBJ2-7; D gene ambiguous. CDR3 DNA: TGCAGCGTTGAGGGCAGCGACTACGAGCAGTACTTC. It yields the protein CSVEGSDYEQYF.